This entry describes one T cell receptor (beta chain). This clone has more than one count but fewer than ten. The clone's antigen remains unknown. No base qualities exist here, and no much larger clone lies one base off it. Donors formed part of the validation cohort, which comprised 95 to 150 subjects and was distinct from the first cohort of some 700 subjects. The sample belongs to a study of cytomegalovirus exposure and HLA in healthy donors (dated by TCRdb to about 2017). Some background on the complete study: A later analysis indicated that the 120 validation repertoires were generated on the platform also employed for the 700 or so repertoires of the first cohort. The aim of the study was to test whether cataloging public T cell receptors could identify signatures of past pathogen exposure. Besides the first cohort of hundreds of subjects, a separate validation cohort made up of roughly 130 different subjects was used. The study combined high-throughput TCR immunosequencing, statistical association of individual TCRs with disease status, and machine learning to predict cytomegalovirus infection status. General findings and caveats noted by the study authors: A later analysis lacked HLA typing for the validation cohort, so it scored co-occurrence in that cohort across all 110 or so repertoires. A few of the identified cytomegalovirus-associated TCR beta chains were confirmed in vitro to be specific for cytomegalovirus antigens. The study gave a list of about 170 TCR beta chains associated with cytomegalovirus. According to the authors, the approach could potentially be generalized to other disease states and immunological phenotypes. Of the cluster scores, 90% to 95% were above 0 in a later analysis, which found that TCRs clustered in the first cohort also tended to co-occur in the 95 to 150 validation repertoires. The classifier was reported to diagnose cytomegalovirus status with high specificity and sensitivity in both the original and validation cohorts. Across donors, most TCR sequences were observed very rarely, whereas some public TCRs were present in many individuals.

Library creation used the immunoSEQ multiplex PCR assay. In the source study's methods: A statistical classification framework was built to diagnose cytomegalovirus status from the catalog of TCR beta chain sequences. The clones in this table, taken by TCRdb from immuneACCESS, are in-frame only. Not every clone is retained; where verified, under half of the shortfall comes from an unresolved V gene, and the cause of the rest is unknown. V, J and clone size were drawn from that table, and D and trimming were deduced from the DNA. Recorded for this sample are some 330,000 clones; roughly 89% of them occurred a single time. The ten top clones hold 0.75% to 0.85% of the sample. Trimming takes 3 bases off V and 2 bases off J; junction bases not matched to a gene: 12. The CDR3 covers 17 residues, taking in both the cysteine and the phenylalanine. Only the CDR3 part of the read is kept: 51 bases, read in frame from the first base. Taken from the germline V gene (reference sequence), the CDR1 and CDR2 loops are LNHDA and SQIVND.

The sequence was collected from a woman younger than 35 in good health and CMV-seronegative. The rearranged chain carries TRBV19 and TRBJ1-2; 7 bases in the junction line up with TRBD1. Material: PBMCs. In nucleotide form, the sequence is TGTGCCAGTAGTATTGGGGTCCTGGGACAGCGAAACTATGGCTACACCTTC. It translates to CASSIGVLGQRNYGYTF.